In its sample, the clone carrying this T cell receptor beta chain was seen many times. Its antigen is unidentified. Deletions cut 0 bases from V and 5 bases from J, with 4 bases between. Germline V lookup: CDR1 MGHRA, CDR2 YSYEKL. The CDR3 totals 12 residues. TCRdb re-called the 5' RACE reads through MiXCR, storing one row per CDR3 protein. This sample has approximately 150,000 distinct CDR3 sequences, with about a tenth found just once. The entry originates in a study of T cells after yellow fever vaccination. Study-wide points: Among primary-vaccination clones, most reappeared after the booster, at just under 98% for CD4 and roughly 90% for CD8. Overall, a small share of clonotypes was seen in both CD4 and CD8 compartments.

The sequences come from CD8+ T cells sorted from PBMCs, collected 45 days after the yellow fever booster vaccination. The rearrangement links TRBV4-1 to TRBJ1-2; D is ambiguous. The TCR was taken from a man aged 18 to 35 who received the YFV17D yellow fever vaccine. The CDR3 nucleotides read TGCGCCAGCAGCCAAGAGGGGTATGGCTACACCTTC. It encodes CASSQEGYGYTF.